Below, 10 T cell receptor beta chains from the same sample are listed, as sequenced in a study of blood T cell repertoires in COVID-19. Only in-frame clones appear in the TCRdb table, and some are missing; sequencing was by immunoSEQ multiplex PCR. The sample has fewer than 350,000 clones; around 86% are singletons. The sequenced sample was PBMCs or T cells enriched from blood (not recorded which). All receptors come from a man in his sixties who had recovered from COVID-19.

This clone was seen a few times. This chain uses TRBV7-9 with TRBJ1-5; 7 bases map to TRBD1. Germline V lookup: CDR1 SEHNR, CDR2 FQNEAQ (reference sequence). CDR3 length equals 13 residues. V was pared by 5 bases and J by 5 bases, with 3 bases of the junction left unmatched. This chain's CDR3 is CASSKQGYQPQHF. The CDR3 DNA is TGTGCCAGCAGCAAACAGGGGTATCAGCCCCAGCATTTT.

V usage is TRBV28 and J usage is TRBJ1-1, with 10 positions matching TRBD1. Trimming at V came to 5 bases and at J to 0 bases, leaving 6 bases not matched to a gene. The CDR3 extends over 16 amino acids. Looked up from germline, CDR1 is MDHEN and CDR2 is SYDVKM. The CDR3 bases are TGTGCCAGCAGTCCGGGACAGGGGTTGCTGAACACTGAAGCTTTCTTT. This sequence encodes CASSPGQGLLNTEAFF. The variable domain in full, completed from reference TRBV28 and TRBJ1-1, reads DVKVTQSSRYLVKRTGEKVFLECVQDMDHENMFWYRQDPGLGLRLIYFSYDVKMKEKGDIPEGYSVSREKKERFSLILESASTNQTSMYLCASSPGQGLLNTEAFFGQGTRLTVV.

The chain couples TRBV7-9 to TRBJ1-1; D is undetermined. Per germline, CDR1 SEHNR and CDR2 FQNEAQ (reference sequence). The length of the CDR3 is 15 residues. V was shortened by 5 bases and J by 0 bases, with 13 bases between the two germline ends. CDR3 nucleotides: TGTGCCAGCAGCGGCGAGGGCGGAGTGAACACTGAAGCTTTCTTT. It codes for CASSGEGGVNTEAFF.

This chain connects TRBV7-9 to TRBJ2-1; 7 bases map to TRBD2. The CDR3 length is 15 residues. V lost 5 bases and J lost 7; bases outside the gene matches: 11. Germline CDR1 is SEHNR and CDR2 is FQNEAQ (reference sequence). The CDR3 nucleotides are TGTGCCAGCAGCCTAAGGGAGGGTCTAGCAAATGAGCAGTTCTTC. It is translated as CASSLREGLANEQFF.

This clone has a single count. The chain combines TRBV6-5 with TRBJ1-1; D possibly corresponds to TRBD1 (6 bases). V dropped 2 bases and J dropped 11 bases, with 15 bases sitting between them. This CDR3 contains 13 residues. The germline CDR1 and CDR2 sequences are MNHEY and SVGAGI. Written as DNA, the CDR3 is TGTGCCAGCAGTTACGGGACATTCCAAGGGGCTTTCTTT. It codes for CASSYGTFQGAFF.

J is TRBJ1-4 and V is TRBV5-1, with 9 bases that match TRBD1. CDR3 length: 15 residues. Germline CDR1 SGHRS, CDR2 YFSETQ. The junction had 4 bases not matched to a gene; V was cut back by 4 bases and J by 3 bases. In nucleotides, the CDR3 is TGCGCCAGCAGCCCGGGACAGGGCCCTAATGAAAAACTGTTTTTT. Translated: CASSPGQGPNEKLFF.

This chain uses TRBV9 with TRBJ1-2; 10 bases match TRBD1. The V gene's germline CDR1 is SGDLS and CDR2 YYNGEE. This CDR3 has 16 amino acids. J was trimmed by 4 bases and V by 0 bases; bases with no gene match: 6. The CDR3 coding sequence is TGTGCCAGCAGCGTAGCCGGGACAGGGGCCTTCTATGGCTACACCTTC. Amino acid sequence: CASSVAGTGAFYGYTF.

This chain links TRBV28 with TRBJ1-1, with D perhaps matching TRBD1 (6 bases). The CDR3 is made up of 15 amino acids. CDR1 is MDHEN and CDR2 is SYDVKM in the germline V gene. The ends were cut back, 1 base at V and 3 bases at J, with 12 bases in the middle. The CDR3, as DNA: TGTGCCAGCAGTTTATTAAGCAGGGGCGACACTGAAGCTTTCTTT. It encodes CASSLLSRGDTEAFF. The whole variable domain, filled in from reference TRBV28 and TRBJ1-1, reads DVKVTQSSRYLVKRTGEKVFLECVQDMDHENMFWYRQDPGLGLRLIYFSYDVKMKEKGDIPEGYSVSREKKERFSLILESASTNQTSMYLCASSLLSRGDTEAFFGQGTRLTVV.

The chain links TRBV7-2 to TRBJ1-3; 9 bases are shared with TRBD1. With 4 bases clipped from V and 2 bases from J, the junction kept 3 bases outside the gene matches. Germline CDR1 SGHTA, CDR2 FQGNSA. This CDR3 is 15 amino acids long. The CDR3 region is CASSYTGGTGNTIYF. CDR3 DNA sequence: TGTGCCAGCAGCTATACAGGGGGCACTGGAAACACCATATATTTT.

The V and J genes are TRBV28 and TRBJ2-2; 9 bases are shared with TRBD2. Trimming at V came to 5 bases and at J to 2 bases, leaving 9 bases not matched to a gene. The CDR3 consists of 17 residues. Germline V gene sequence: CDR1 MDHEN, CDR2 SYDVKM. In DNA form, the CDR3 reads TGTGCCAGCAGTCCCCAGGGCGGGAGGGAAAACACCGGGGAGCTGTTTTTT. As protein: CASSPQGGRENTGELFF.